This TCR beta chain was captured in a study of T cell responses to AZD1222 COVID-19 vaccine. Germline CDR1 and CDR2: KGHSH and LQKENI. CDR3 length equals 16 residues. TCRdb's table, derived via immunoSEQ multiplex PCR, lists solely in-frame clones and lacks some. The sample consists of about 170,000 clones, roughly 92% of them appearing once. A remark on this clone: Relative to the germline gene, one junction end is altered; a read error may explain this.

This TCR derives from an adult in good health. This material consisted of peripheral blood, taken on day 0 of AZD1222 vaccination. This chain links TRBV18 with TRBJ2-2; 7 nucleotides agree with TRBD1. The CDR3 DNA is TGTGCTAGCTCACCAGAGAACAGGGGTGTTGTCGGGGAGCTGTTTTTT. Translation gives CASSPENRGVVGELFF.